This entry lists 21 T cell receptor beta chains sequenced from one sample in a study of siplizumab effects on memory and regulatory T cells. Repertoires were generated with immunoSEQ multiplex PCR, while TCRdb's copy carries only in-frame clones and drops some. The sample shows approximately 100,000 clones, 93% of them seen only once. Material: non-Treg CD4+ T cells sorted from blood. These receptor sequences come from a human donor in good health.

The table lists this clone with a count of one. CDR3 protein: CASSPPLNEQFF. For the CDR3, the DNA is TGTGCCAGCTCACCACCCTTGAATGAGCAGTTCTTC. This chain connects TRBV18 to TRBJ2-1, with D uncertain. V lost 0 bases, J lost 7 bases, and 4 bases lay in between. The germline V gene has CDR1 KGHSH and CDR2 LQKENI. The CDR3 spans 12 residues.

The V and J genes are TRBV5-1 and TRBJ2-7, with D hard to call. CDR1 and CDR2 from the germline V gene are SGHRS and YFSETQ. The CDR3 loop spans 14 amino acids. The V end lost 0 bases, the J end lost 3 bases, and 10 bases lay between the germline ends. CDR3 sequence (DNA): TGCGCCAGCAGCTTGGAAAATAAGGGCTACGAGCAGTACTTC. Translating it yields CASSLENKGYEQYF.

This clone was recorded once. The V and J genes are TRBV5-1 and TRBJ2-2; TRBD1 matches at 8 bases. The V gene's germline CDR1 is SGHRS and CDR2 YFSETQ. This CDR3 has 15 residues. Unmatched junction bases numbered 3, after V lost 5 bases and J lost 0 bases. CDR3 coding DNA: TGCGCCAGCAGTTCACAGGGGGCGAACACCGGGGAGCTGTTTTTT. Protein sequence: CASSSQGANTGELFF.

The chain links TRBV11-2 to TRBJ2-7; D not resolved. The germline CDR1 and CDR2 sequences are SGHAT and FQNNGV. This CDR3 has 10 residues. The ends were cut back, 5 bases at V and 2 bases at J, with 1 base in the middle. The DNA for the CDR3 is TGTGCCAGCAGCACCTACGAGCAGTACTTC. Protein: CASSTYEQYF. Full variable domain (outside the CDR3, taken from reference TRBV11-2 and TRBJ2-7): EAGVAQSPRYKIIEKRQSVAFWCNPISGHATLYWYQQILGQGPKLLIQFQNNGVVDDSQLPKDRFSAERLKGVDSTLKIQPAKLEDSAVYLCASSTYEQYFGPGTRLTVT.

The V call is TRBV9, the J call TRBJ1-4, with 7 bases matching TRBD1. J was trimmed by 4 bases and V by 3 bases; bases with no gene match: 6. Germline V CDR1 and CDR2: SGDLS, YYNGEE. The CDR3 runs 15 residues. Here the CDR3 DNA reads TGTGCCAGCAGCGATACGGCAGGGGGTAATGAAAAACTGTTTTTT. It specifies CASSDTAGGNEKLFF. Drawing the rest from reference TRBV9 and TRBJ1-4, the complete variable domain is DSGVTQTPKHLITATGQRVTLRCSPRSGDLSVYWYQQSLDQGLQFLIQYYNGEERAKGNILERFSAQQFPDLHSELNLSSLELGDSALYFCASSDTAGGNEKLFFGSGTQLSVL.

Notes on this clone: In the same sample, other DNA sequences code for this CDR3. The chain is built from TRBV18 and TRBJ1-2; D call uncertain. The V and J ends lost 3 bases and 2 bases respectively, with 7 bases between them. Per germline, CDR1 KGHSH and CDR2 LQKENI. There are 13 residues in the CDR3. DNA for the CDR3: TGTGCCAGCTCACCCGACGGAAACTATGGCTACACCTTC. Translating it yields CASSPDGNYGYTF.

This clone was detected only once. V is TRBV7-3 and J is TRBJ2-1, with unresolved D. The CDR3 sequence is 13 residues long. V was pared by 2 bases and J by 5 bases, with 7 bases between. Germline CDR1 SGHTA, CDR2 FQGTGA. The CDR3 DNA is TGTGCCAGCAGCTTACCAGGTAACAATGAGCAGTTCTTC. As protein: CASSLPGNNEQFF.

The chain combines TRBV2 with TRBJ1-2, with D perhaps matching TRBD1 (5 bases). Germline V gives CDR1 SNHLY, CDR2 FYNNEI. V dropped 1 base and J dropped 3 bases, with 9 bases sitting between them. The CDR3 covers 14 residues. The CDR3 reads CASSEESGHYGYTF. DNA for the CDR3: TGTGCCAGCAGTGAAGAGTCAGGGCACTATGGCTACACCTTC.

The chain carries TRBV7-9 and TRBJ1-5; D gene uncertain. The germline V gene has CDR1 SEHNR and CDR2 FQNEAQ (reference sequence). Between the trimmed V and J ends, which lost 1 base and 0 bases, there was a span of 4 bases. This CDR3 has 14 amino acids. DNA of the CDR3: TGTGCCAGCAGCTTAGGAAATAGCAATCAGCCCCAGCATTTT. Its protein product is CASSLGNSNQPQHF.

The rearrangement joins TRBV13 to TRBJ2-3; maybe TRBD2 (6 bases). V gave up 5 bases and J gave up 4 bases, with 10 bases separating them. Germline CDR1 reads PRHDT; CDR2 reads FYEKMQ (reference sequence). The CDR3 contains 13 residues. CDR3: CASSPTRSDTQYF. The CDR3 nucleotides are TGTGCCAGCAGCCCGACTAGATCAGATACGCAGTATTTT.

The rearrangement joins TRBV5-3 to TRBJ2-5; TRBD2 matches 14 bases. TRBV5-3 is designated an ORF whose function remains uncertain. The CDR3 is made up of 18 amino acids. Losses at the gene ends were 5 bases for V and 5 bases for J; bases not matched to a gene: 14. This CDR3 is CARSPGTSGGANGETQYF. The CDR3 DNA follows: TGTGCCAGAAGTCCCGGGACTAGCGGGGGAGCAAATGGGGAGACCCAGTACTTC.

The chain carries TRBV5-4 and TRBJ2-4, with 8 nucleotides matching TRBD2. This CDR3 contains 19 residues. Germline loops: CDR1 SGHNT, CDR2 YYREEE (reference sequence). V lost 4 bases and J lost 0; bases outside the gene matches: 15. The DNA for the CDR3 is TGTGCCAGCAGCCGGGACTTGGCGGGGGGTAAGATAGCCAAAAACATTCAGTACTTC. It codes for CASSRDLAGGKIAKNIQYF.

The chain employs TRBV10-3 and TRBJ2-2; 8 bases align to TRBD1. CDR1 and CDR2 (germline): ENHRY, SYGVKD. V lost 6 bases to trimming and J lost 5 bases; unmatched junction nucleotides: 14. This CDR3 has 17 amino acids. CDR3 nucleotides: TGTGCCATCAGCGGAGGTGACAGGGGATTAGGAACCGGGGAGCTGTTTTTT. Translation gives CAISGGDRGLGTGELFF.

The V gene is TRBV9, the J gene TRBJ2-3, with 8 bases aligning to TRBD1. Germline lookup yields CDR1 SGDLS and CDR2 YYNGEE. V gave up 3 bases and J gave up 1 base; unmatched junction bases: 1. The CDR3 runs to 14 residues. Here the CDR3 reads CASSDRGGTDTQYF. Written as DNA, the CDR3 is TGTGCCAGCAGCGACAGGGGGGGCACAGATACGCAGTATTTT. The whole variable domain, filled in from reference TRBV9 and TRBJ2-3, reads DSGVTQTPKHLITATGQRVTLRCSPRSGDLSVYWYQQSLDQGLQFLIQYYNGEERAKGNILERFSAQQFPDLHSELNLSSLELGDSALYFCASSDRGGTDTQYFGPGTRLTVL.

This clone was recorded once. The gene calls are TRBV5-1 and TRBJ2-1; TRBD2 might be the D (5 bases). Germline-derived CDR1 and CDR2 are SGHRS and YFSETQ. The CDR3 covers 12 residues. V lost 0 bases and J 8 bases, leaving 6 bases between the germline ends. CDR3 residues: CASSLAGDEQFF. As DNA, the CDR3 is TGCGCCAGCAGCTTGGCCGGGGATGAGCAGTTCTTC.

The rearrangement joins TRBV11-3 to TRBJ2-4; TRBD1 agrees at 10 bases. Germline CDR1 is SGHNT and CDR2 is YENEEA. V shed 5 bases, J shed 6 bases, and the junction held 1 base outside the gene matches. The CDR3 is 13 amino acids. The CDR3 nucleotides read TGTGCCAGCAGCCGGGACAGGGGAAACATTCAGTACTTC. Amino acid sequence: CASSRDRGNIQYF.

The chain uses TRBV2 and TRBJ2-3, with TRBD2 identical over 12 bases. Germline V gives CDR1 SNHLY, CDR2 FYNNEI. The CDR3 is 15 residues long. The junction had 7 bases not matched to a gene; V was cut back by 6 bases and J by 6 bases. The CDR3 loop reads CASRPLAGGGDTQYF. DNA for the CDR3: TGTGCCAGCAGACCACTAGCGGGGGGAGGGGATACGCAGTATTTT.

J is TRBJ2-6 and V is TRBV11-2; D gene uncertain. Germline CDR1 SGHAT, CDR2 FQNNGV. Deletions cut 4 bases from V and 1 base from J, with 20 bases between. There are 19 residues in the CDR3. CDR3 in DNA: TGTGCCAGCAGCTCCCAATTAACGACCGCGATATCTGGGGCCAACGTCCTGACTTTC. The encoded protein is CASSSQLTTAISGANVLTF.

The genes are TRBV6-5 and TRBJ1-4; D gene ambiguous. This CDR3 has 15 amino acids. Germline lookup yields CDR1 MNHEY and CDR2 SVGAGI. Trimming took 7 bases from V and 7 from J, leaving 19 bases between them. CDR3 sequence: CASTPRLGFSEKLFF. CDR3 coding DNA: TGTGCCAGCACCCCCCGTTTGGGGTTCAGTGAAAAACTGTTTTTT.

The chain employs TRBV2 and TRBJ1-5, with D uncertain. The CDR3 has 14 amino acids. Germline V gene lookup returns CDR1 SNHLY and CDR2 FYNNEI. Trimming removed 4 bases from V and 3 bases from J, with 10 bases in between. The CDR3 coding sequence is TGTGCCAGCAGTGGTCAGACAACCAATCAGCCCCAGCATTTT. Residues: CASSGQTTNQPQHF.

This chain connects TRBV16 to TRBJ2-7, with D tentatively TRBD2 (5 bases). V lost 6 bases, J lost 3 bases, and 18 bases lay in between. From germline, CDR1 is KGHSY and CDR2 FQNENV. The CDR3 extends over 15 amino acids. CDR3 in DNA: TGTGCCAGCAGTAATTCCCGGAGGCCGGACTACGAGCAGTACTTC. This codes for CASSNSRRPDYEQYF. The variable domain in full, completed from reference TRBV16 and TRBJ2-7, reads GEEVAQTPKHLVRGEGQKAKLYCAPIKGHSYVFWYQQVLKNEFKFLISFQNENVFDETGMPKERFSAKCLPNSPCSLEIQATKLEDSAVYFCASSNSRRPDYEQYFGPGTRLTVT.